Listed below are T cell receptor beta chains from one sample, sequenced in a study of blood T cell repertoires in COVID-19. Produced via immunoSEQ multiplex PCR; TCRdb's table is partial and in-frame only. This sample has under 80,000 clones, with 80% to 90% found just once. Sequences were obtained from peripheral blood. The receptors were gathered from a woman of 80 years or more with active or convalescent COVID-19. Both conserved end residues are part of each CDR3. The D gene is left open where the match is weak. A clone size is listed for some rows: how often the clone was seen (once, few, many), or a class if it is expanded.

V	D	J	size	DNA	CDR3
TRBV30	.	TRBJ2-6	.	TGTGCCTGGAGTGAATGGGGCCGAGGCTCTGGGGCCAACGTCCTGACTTTC	CAWSEWGRGSGANVLTF
TRBV7-2	TRBD2	TRBJ2-5	once	TGTGCCAGCAGCTTCGTGACTAGCGGGATGGGGGAGACCCAGTACTTC	CASSFVTSGMGETQYF
TRBV6-5	TRBD1	TRBJ1-4	.	TGTGCCTCCTCAAGACAGGGGGTAAATGAAAAACTGTTTTTT	CASSRQGVNEKLFF
TRBV19	TRBD1	TRBJ1-1	few	TGTGCCACCAAAGACAGGGGGCGGACTGAAGCTTTCTTT	CATKDRGRTEAFF
TRBV7-8	TRBD1	TRBJ1-1	.	TGTGCCAGCAGCTCATCAAGACAGGGGGCGAGGACTGAAGCTTTCTTT	CASSSSRQGARTEAFF
TRBV25-1	.	TRBJ2-5	.	TGTGCCAGCAGCAGACTGCAAGAGACCCAGTACTTC	CASSRLQETQYF
TRBV7-8	TRBD1	TRBJ1-3	.	TGTGCCAGCAGCTTCGGGACAGGGGCTGGAAACACCATATATTTT	CASSFGTGAGNTIYF
TRBV7-2	.	TRBJ1-4	.	TGTGCCAGCAGCTTGAGGCAACCTGCAACTAATGAAAAACTGTTTTTT	CASSLRQPATNEKLFF
TRBV11-2	.	TRBJ1-3	.	TGTGCCAGCAGCTTCAAAACTGTCGGGGTTTCTGGAAACACCATATATTTT	CASSFKTVGVSGNTIYF
TRBV19	.	TRBJ1-2	.	TGTGCCAGTAGTTTGGGGCATGAAGATGGCTACACCTTC	CASSLGHEDGYTF
TRBV30	TRBD1	TRBJ2-7	.	TGTGCCTGGAGTAGGGGGCAGATGAGCTCCTACGAGCAGTACTTC	CAWSRGQMSSYEQYF
TRBV4-2	.	TRBJ2-7	.	TGTGCCAGCAGCCAAGAAGGAACGGGGAGCTCCTACGAGCAGTACTTC	CASSQEGTGSSYEQYF
TRBV30	.	TRBJ2-3	.	TGTGCCTGGCTTGTGGGCGGCACAGATACGCAGTATTTT	CAWLVGGTDTQYF
TRBV29-1	.	TRBJ2-5	.	TGCAGCGTTGACGGGGTTTCGGGAGCTTCGAAGACCCAGTACTTC	CSVDGVSGASKTQYF
TRBV4-1	.	TRBJ1-2	.	TGCGCCAGCAGCCAAGTGGCGGGGCAGAACTATGGCTACACCTTC	CASSQVAGQNYGYTF
TRBV7-2	.	TRBJ2-5	.	TGTGCCAGCAGTAGGACTGCAGTCGGGGCCCAGTACTTC	CASSRTAVGAQYF
TRBV6-2/TRBV6-3	TRBD2	TRBJ2-1	.	TGTGCCAGCAGCCCGGGACTAGCGGCTTACAATGAGCAGTTCTTC	CASSPGLAAYNEQFF
TRBV2	.	TRBJ1-4	.	TGTGCCAGCAGTGTTCGGGTTCGTAATGAAAAACTGTTTTTT	CASSVRVRNEKLFF
TRBV28	.	TRBJ2-5	.	TGTGCCAGCAGTTTAGTGACTTTTTACCGAGAGACCCAGTACTTC	CASSLVTFYRETQYF
TRBV23-1	TRBD2	TRBJ2-5	.	TGCGCCAGCAGTCACTCCGCACTAGCGGGACGCCTCTCGGGAGAGACCCAGTACTTC	CASSHSALAGRLSGETQYF
TRBV28	TRBD2	TRBJ2-7	.	TGTGCCAGCAGTCGCGGGGGAGGGTCCGAGCAGTACTTC	CASSRGGGSEQYF
TRBV7-8	TRBD2	TRBJ2-3	few	TGTGCCAGCAGCTTAGCAACTAGCGGGAGCACAGATACGCAGTATTTT	CASSLATSGSTDTQYF
TRBV14	TRBD2	TRBJ2-3	.	TGTGCCAGCAGCCAAGACCGAACTAGCGGGGGATATGGGGGCACAGATACGCAGTATTTT	CASSQDRTSGGYGGTDTQYF
TRBV9	TRBD1	TRBJ2-2	few	TGTGCCAGCAGCGCCAAACAGGGGGCAAGCGGGGAGCTGTTTTTT	CASSAKQGASGELFF
TRBV11-2	.	TRBJ2-2	.	TGTGCCAGCAGCCGGAACAGAAACACCGGGGAGCTGTTTTTT	CASSRNRNTGELFF
TRBV11-2	.	TRBJ1-2	.	TGTGCCAGCAGCTTAGCGAACGGGGGTATTGGAGGCTACACCTTC	CASSLANGGIGGYTF
TRBV11-2	.	TRBJ2-7	.	TGTGCCAGCAGCTTTGCTTCGACAGGTCCCGCCTACGAGCAGTACTTC	CASSFASTGPAYEQYF